The next 23 T cell receptor beta chains were all read from a single sample in a study of metastatic and nonmetastatic thyroid tumors. TCRdb re-called clones from the PCR reads using MiXCR. The sample has roughly 13,000 clones, around 29% seen once. Until they underwent thyroid surgery, no patient had received any treatment. Sequencing was carried out using tumor tissue. These receptors all come from a female donor with papillary thyroid cancer or a benign thyroid nodule (not recorded which). Some clones in this sample may be carry-over from other donors' samples.

By share, this clone counts as medium-sized. The gene calls are TRBV20-1 and TRBJ2-7, with D possibly TRBD2 on 6 matching bases. Germline V lookup: CDR1 DFQATT, CDR2 SNEGSKA (reference sequence). V was pared by 2 bases and J by 2 bases, with 10 bases between. The CDR3 is 13 amino acids. CDR3 nucleotide sequence: TGCAGTGCTAGAAAGCGGGCAACCTACGAGCAGTACTTC. This gives the protein CSARKRATYEQYF.

This clone came up many times. The chain joins TRBV7-2 to TRBJ1-2, with TRBD1 matching 7 bases. Per the germline V gene, CDR1 is SGHTA and CDR2 is FQGNSA. The CDR3 spans 14 residues. J gave up 6 bases and V 6 bases, and 10 bases lay outside the gene matches. CDR3 protein: CASSSGQYGHGYTF. CDR3 in DNA: TGTGCCAGCAGTTCGGGACAGTATGGCCATGGCTACACCTTC.

Judged by abundance, this clone is medium-sized. This chain links TRBV24-1 with TRBJ2-1; 13 bases are a match to TRBD2. From germline, CDR1 is KGHDR and CDR2 SFDVKD. The trim removed 4 bases at V and 9 bases at J, leaving 8 bases unmatched. The CDR3 sequence is 16 residues long. The CDR3: CATSDRTSGGKREQFF. Written as DNA, the CDR3 is TGTGCCACCAGTGACCGGACTAGCGGGGGAAAACGTGAGCAGTTCTTC.

This clone showed up many times. The chain is built from TRBV20-1 and TRBJ2-4; unclear D gene. CDR1 is DFQATT, CDR2 SNEGSKA, per germline (reference sequence). CDR3 length: 13 residues. The V and J ends lost 0 bases and 5 bases respectively, with 8 bases between them. The CDR3 DNA is TGCAGTGCTAGAGATCCACTGCAAAACATTCAGTACTTC. Its translation is CSARDPLQNIQYF.

This clone was counted ten times or more. The sample has other DNA sequences that encode this CDR3 too. The gene calls are TRBV19 and TRBJ2-1; D might be TRBD2 (6 bases). The CDR3 contains 15 residues. V was trimmed by 8 bases and J by 8 bases, leaving 22 bases between them. Germline V lookup: CDR1 LNHDA, CDR2 SQIVND (reference sequence). The CDR3 nucleotides read TGTGCCAGTGGGGTACTGGCGGGATCATCATATGAGCAGTTCTTC. Translating it yields CASGVLAGSSYEQFF.

There are many counts of this clone. This sequence joins TRBV5-5 and TRBJ2-3, with D possibly TRBD2 on 5 matching bases. Per the germline V gene, CDR1 is SGHKS and CDR2 is YYEKEE (reference sequence). V lost 4 bases, J lost 2 bases, and 14 bases lay in between. The CDR3 is made up of 15 amino acids. The CDR3 sequence is CASSPRERLTDTQYF. The CDR3 DNA sequence: TGTGCCAGCAGCCCAAGGGAGCGGCTCACAGATACGCAGTATTTT. Filled out from reference TRBV5-5 and TRBJ2-3, the complete variable domain reads DAGVTQSPTHLIKTRGQQVTLRCSPISGHKSVSWYQQVLGQGPQFIFQYYEKEERGRGNFPDRFSARQFPNYSSELNVNALLLGDSALYLCASSPRERLTDTQYFGPGTRLTVL.

The chain joins TRBV20-1 to TRBJ1-2; the D gene is possibly TRBD1 (6 bases). The CDR3 contains 11 residues. Germline V CDR1 and CDR2: DFQATT, SNEGSKA (reference sequence). Trimming pared 3 bases from V and 12 bases from J, leaving 14 bases between. Written as DNA, the CDR3 is TGCAGTGCTAGTTACAGGGAGTCCCACACCTTC. This gives the protein CSASYRESHTF.

This clone was counted a few times. V usage is TRBV6-1 and J usage is TRBJ1-2, with 9 bases identical to TRBD1. There are 13 residues in the CDR3. V shed 3 bases, J shed 8 bases, and the junction held 4 bases outside the gene matches. The germline CDR1 and CDR2 sequences are MNHNS and SASEGT. CDR3 region: CASSDNRGQGYTF. Written as DNA, the CDR3 is TGTGCCAGCAGTGACAACAGGGGGCAAGGCTACACCTTC.

This clone occurred many times. This chain links TRBV7-9 with TRBJ1-2; TRBD1 matches 10 bases. The CDR3 covers 15 residues. The junction had 6 bases not matched to a gene; V was cut back by 4 bases and J by 4 bases. Germline V gene lookup returns CDR1 SEHNR and CDR2 FQNEAQ (reference sequence). The CDR3 coding sequence is TGTGCCAGCAGCTCCATGGACAGGGGGTCCTATGGCTACACCTTC. This codes for CASSSMDRGSYGYTF.

In its sample, this clone was seen many times. The V call is TRBV28, the J call TRBJ1-2; TRBD1 is a possible D gene (6 bases). The CDR3 spans 15 residues. Per germline, CDR1 MDHEN and CDR2 SYDVKM. Deletions cut 5 bases from V and 6 bases from J, with 19 bases between. CDR3 amino acids: CASSPPRRAGDGYTF. In nucleotides, the CDR3 is TGTGCCAGCAGTCCACCCCGGCGGGCAGGGGATGGCTACACCTTC.

This clone has ten or more counts. V is TRBV9 and J is TRBJ2-1, with TRBD2 identical over 7 bases. There are 15 residues in the CDR3. The J segment lost 7 bases and the V segment lost 0 bases, leaving 7 bases of the junction unmatched. CDR1 is SGDLS and CDR2 is YYNGEE in the germline V gene. CDR3 residues: CASSVVGGVGNEQFF. The CDR3, as DNA: TGTGCCAGCAGCGTAGTGGGAGGGGTGGGAAATGAGCAGTTCTTC.

The chain is built from TRBV6-4 and TRBJ2-2; 7 positions agree with TRBD1. The CDR3 spans 14 residues. Germline V gene sequence: CDR1 MRHNA, CDR2 SNTAGT. V shed 2 bases and J 7 bases; nucleotides not matched to a gene: 4. The CDR3 DNA sequence: TGTGCCAGCAGTGACGACAGGGACAGCGGGGAGCTGTTTTTT. This codes for CASSDDRDSGELFF.

The J gene is TRBJ2-7, the V gene TRBV7-2; 9 bases agree with TRBD2. V shed 4 bases and J 3 bases; nucleotides not matched to a gene: 4. The CDR3 extends over 14 amino acids. Germline CDR1 and CDR2: SGHTA and FQGNSA. The CDR3 reads CASSSYSGSYEQYF. In nucleotides, the CDR3 is TGTGCCAGCAGCTCATATAGCGGGAGCTACGAGCAGTACTTC. The whole variable domain, filled in from reference TRBV7-2 and TRBJ2-7, reads GAGVSQSPSNKVTEKGKDVELRCDPISGHTALYWYRQSLGQGLEFLIYFQGNSAPDKSGLPSDRFSAERTGGSVSTLTIQRTQQEDSAVYLCASSSYSGSYEQYFGPGTRLTVT.

This chain joins TRBV6-2 or TRBV6-3 and TRBJ1-2; no firm D call. The CDR3 is 14 amino acids. Germline CDR1 is MNHEY and CDR2 is SVGEGT. V was clipped by 2 bases and J by 2 bases, with 9 bases between them. The CDR3 DNA is TGTGCCAGCAGTTACCCAGGCAACAACTATGGCTACACCTTC. Translated: CASSYPGNNYGYTF.

The chain is built from TRBV28 and TRBJ1-1; D remains unclear. CDR1 and CDR2 from the germline V gene are MDHEN and SYDVKM. V lost 7 bases to trimming and J lost 2 bases, with 5 bases between them. There are 11 residues in the CDR3. The CDR3 nucleotides read TGTGCCAGCACCCTAAACACTGAAGCTTTCTTT. Amino acid sequence: CASTLNTEAFF.

This clone was detected a few times. The chain joins TRBV6-2 or TRBV6-3 to TRBJ2-1; tentative D call: TRBD2 (6 bases). This CDR3 is 13 amino acids long. Trimming left V 1 base short and J 8 bases short, with 9 bases between. In germline, CDR1 is MNHEY, CDR2 SVGEGT. CDR3 residues: CASSYFERDEQFF. CDR3 nucleotides: TGTGCCAGCAGTTACTTCGAGCGGGATGAGCAGTTCTTC.

The genes are TRBV6-1 and TRBJ2-7, with a weak D call TRBD2 (5 bases). The V end lost 2 bases, the J end lost 5 bases, and 19 bases lay between the germline ends. There are 16 residues in the CDR3. Germline V gene sequence: CDR1 MNHNS, CDR2 SASEGT. CDR3 DNA: TGTGCCAGCAGTGAATCGCTTCTAGCTGGAGGAGACGAGCAGTACTTC. Translated: CASSESLLAGGDEQYF.

The chain links TRBV29-1 to TRBJ1-2; 12 nucleotides align to TRBD1. Germline-derived CDR1 and CDR2 are SQVTM and ANQGSEA. The CDR3 runs to 15 residues. V lost 3 bases and J lost 4; bases outside the gene matches: 6. The CDR3 reads CSVDGEGQGAYGYTF. CDR3 DNA sequence: TGCAGCGTTGATGGGGAGGGACAGGGGGCCTATGGCTACACCTTC.

The V and J genes are TRBV19 and TRBJ1-1; 9 nucleotides align to TRBD1. Germline trimming cut 9 bases from V and 3 bases from J; bases unmatched to any gene: 11. The CDR3 has 15 residues. Per the germline V gene, CDR1 is LNHDA and CDR2 is SQIVND (reference sequence). Here the CDR3 reads CASSQQGALDTEAFF. CDR3 sequence (DNA): TGTGCCAGCTCCCAACAGGGGGCTTTGGACACTGAAGCTTTCTTT.

The genes are TRBV11-2 and TRBJ2-7; 10 bases are a match to TRBD2. This CDR3 comprises 15 residues. Per the germline V gene, CDR1 is SGHAT and CDR2 is FQNNGV. V was clipped by 6 bases and J by 3 bases; unmatched bases: 8. The CDR3 DNA is TGTGCCAGCAGTCCCATCGGACTAGCGGACTACGAGCAGTACTTC. Translation: CASSPIGLADYEQYF.

This clone appeared many times. The chain links TRBV10-2 to TRBJ1-1, with D unresolved. The germline V and J ends were trimmed by 6 bases and 4 bases, with 18 bases remaining between them. Germline V gives CDR1 WSHSY, CDR2 SAAADI. This CDR3 region has 15 residues. CDR3 DNA sequence: TGCGCCAGCAGGCGGCGGGGAGGGAAACTCACTGAAGCTTTCTTT. Amino acid sequence: CASRRRGGKLTEAFF.

The chain uses TRBV30 and TRBJ2-3, with unresolved D. This CDR3 contains 11 residues. V shed 4 bases and J shed 7 bases, with 9 bases lying between them. The germline V gene has CDR1 GTSNPN and CDR2 SVGIG (reference sequence). DNA of the CDR3: TGTGCCTGGACCAAGGGTAATACGCAGTATTTT. This sequence encodes CAWTKGNTQYF.

Details on this clone: The junction departs from germline at one end; a sequencing error may be responsible. The chain employs TRBV6-1 and TRBJ2-1; TRBD2 matches 7 bases. CDR1 is MNHNS, CDR2 SASEGT, per germline. This CDR3 has 16 amino acids. The CDR3 DNA sequence: TGTGCCGGCAGTGTGGTGGAGGCGGGAGAAGGGAATGAGCAGTTCTTC. The encoded protein is CAGSVVEAGEGNEQFF.